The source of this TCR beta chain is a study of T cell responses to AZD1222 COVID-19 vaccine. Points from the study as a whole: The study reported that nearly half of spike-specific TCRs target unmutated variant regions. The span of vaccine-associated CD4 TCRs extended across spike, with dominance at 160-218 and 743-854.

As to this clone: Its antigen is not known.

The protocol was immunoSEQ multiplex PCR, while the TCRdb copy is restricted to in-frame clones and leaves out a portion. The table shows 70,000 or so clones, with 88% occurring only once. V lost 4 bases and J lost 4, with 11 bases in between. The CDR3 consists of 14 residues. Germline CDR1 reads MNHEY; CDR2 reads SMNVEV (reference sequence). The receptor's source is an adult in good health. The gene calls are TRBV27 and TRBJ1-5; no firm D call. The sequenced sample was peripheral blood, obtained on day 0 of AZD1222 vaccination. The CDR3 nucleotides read TGTGCCAGCAGTTCTCGCAGTCCGAATCAGCCCCAGCATTTT. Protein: CASSSRSPNQPQHF.